The 27 T cell receptor beta chains presented below share a single source sample, sequenced in a study of shared clonotypes between healthy human individuals. The table came from immunoSEQ multiplex PCR; TCRdb's copy has only in-frame clones and leaves some out. The table records approximately 2,300,000 clones, about 90% of them present only once. The sample comprised naive CD4+ T cells from PBMCs. Subset specified: CD45RA+ positively selected. These TCRs come from a young man in good health. Some clones in this sample may be carry-over from other donors' samples.

This chain links TRBV6-1 with TRBJ2-7; either TRBD1 or TRBD2 may supply D (5 bases each). Looked up from germline, CDR1 is MNHNS and CDR2 is SASEGT. Trimming took off 6 bases at V and 4 bases at J, with 10 bases between the two ends. This CDR3 comprises 12 residues. CDR3 DNA sequence: TGTGCCAGCAGATTCTGGGGGTACGAGCAGTACTTC. It yields the protein CASRFWGYEQYF.

This clone occurred a few times. The J gene is TRBJ1-5, the V gene TRBV4-1; D unresolved. V dropped 2 bases and J dropped 2 bases, with 7 bases sitting between them. The CDR3 runs to 14 residues. CDR1 is MGHRA and CDR2 is YSYEKL in the germline V gene. The CDR3 DNA follows: TGCGCCAGCAGCCAACGTGTGGGCAATCAGCCCCAGCATTTT. Translating gives CASSQRVGNQPQHF.

This chain connects TRBV11-1 to TRBJ1-2; D is perhaps TRBD1 (6 bases). This CDR3 spans 14 amino acids. V lost 5 bases and J 3 bases, leaving 13 bases between the germline ends. In germline, CDR1 is SGHAT, CDR2 FQDESV (reference sequence). This chain's CDR3 is CASSPDSADYGYTF. CDR3 nucleotides: TGTGCCAGCAGCCCGGACAGTGCAGACTATGGCTACACCTTC.

This clone was detected only once. The rearrangement uses TRBV5-6 and TRBJ1-3; TRBD1 is a possible D gene (5 bases). This CDR3 has 15 amino acids. V lost 0 bases and J 1 base, leaving 8 bases between the germline ends. Germline CDR1 reads SGHDT; CDR2 reads YYEEEE. The DNA of the CDR3 is TGTGCCAGCAGCTTGGCAGGGTGGTCTGGAAACACCATATATTTT. It is translated as CASSLAGWSGNTIYF.

Concerning this clone: Other DNA sequences in this sample translate to the same CDR3. V gene TRBV9 combines with J gene TRBJ1-1; a weak D match, TRBD1 (6 bases). The CDR3 is made up of 13 amino acids. CDR1 and CDR2 from the germline V gene are SGDLS and YYNGEE. V lost 1 base and J 4 bases, leaving 8 bases between the germline ends. CDR3 DNA: TGTGCCAGCAGCGTATCCAGGGGCACTGAAGCTTTCTTT. Encoded protein: CASSVSRGTEAFF.

This rearrangement joins TRBV5-1 to TRBJ2-7; 9 bases match TRBD2. Germline-derived CDR1 and CDR2 are SGHRS and YFSETQ. The CDR3 consists of 14 residues. V lost 2 bases to trimming and J lost 6 bases; unmatched junction nucleotides: 6. The CDR3 bases are TGCGCCAGCAGCTTATTTAGCGGGAGTGGCGAGCAGTACTTC. Protein sequence: CASSLFSGSGEQYF.

DNA of the CDR3: TGTGCCAGCAGCTTAAGGTACAGGGACCCACAAACTGGGGCCAACGTCCTGACTTTC. It codes for CASSLRYRDPQTGANVLTF. The rearrangement joins TRBV7-3 to TRBJ2-6, with D perhaps TRBD1 (6 bases). Per germline, CDR1 SGHTA and CDR2 FQGTGA. CDR3 length equals 19 residues. Trimming took off 1 base at V and 2 bases at J, with 18 bases between the two ends.

This clone was seen just once. Other DNA sequences in the same sample also yield this CDR3. The V and J genes are TRBV7-8 and TRBJ1-3; 9 nucleotides agree with TRBD1. Germline values: CDR1 SGHVS, CDR2 FQNEAQ. The V segment lost 5 bases and the J segment 4 bases; nucleotides outside the gene matches: 9. The CDR3 is made up of 16 amino acids. The CDR3 region is CASSLQTGGSGNTIYF. The CDR3, as DNA: TGTGCCAGCAGCCTTCAGACAGGGGGTTCGGGAAACACCATATATTTT.

This rearrangement joins TRBV11-2 to TRBJ2-7; TRBD2 matches at 10 bases. This CDR3 is 15 amino acids long. CDR1 and CDR2 from the germline V gene are SGHAT and FQNNGV. J was trimmed by 3 bases and V by 3 bases; bases with no gene match: 5. CDR3 sequence: CASSFSASGSYEQYF. CDR3 DNA sequence: TGTGCCAGCAGCTTTTCGGCTAGCGGGAGCTACGAGCAGTACTTC.

In this sample, this clone turned up once. The chain joins TRBV19 to TRBJ2-1; D possibly corresponds to TRBD2 (6 bases). The V end lost 3 bases, the J end lost 4 bases, and 13 bases lay between the germline ends. The germline CDR1 and CDR2 sequences are LNHDA and SQIVND (reference sequence). The CDR3 has 15 residues. CDR3 in DNA: TGTGCCAGTAGTATTGGAGGGACCTCGTACAATGAGCAGTTCTTC. Translating gives CASSIGGTSYNEQFF.

The chain links TRBV6-6 to TRBJ1-1; 7 bases match TRBD1. Per germline, CDR1 MNHNY and CDR2 SVGAGI (reference sequence). CDR3 size: 14 residues. V lost 2 bases to trimming and J lost 12 bases; unmatched junction nucleotides: 12. CDR3 in DNA: TGTGCCAGCAGTTACCATAGGGGGCAGGGGGATACTTTCTTT. Translating it yields CASSYHRGQGDTFF.

This chain links TRBV30 with TRBJ1-2; D not resolved. Germline lookup yields CDR1 GTSNPN and CDR2 SVGIG (reference sequence). The ends were cut back, 3 bases at V and 8 bases at J, with 16 bases in the middle. This CDR3 comprises 13 residues. Written as DNA, the CDR3 is TGTGCCTGGAGATTAGAGTCCTTTACGGGCTACACCTTC. It yields the protein CAWRLESFTGYTF.

This clone has just a few counts. Other nucleotide sequences from this sample produce the same CDR3. Here the CDR3 DNA reads TGTGCCAGCAGCTTAGAAGACAGAGAAGCTTTCTTT. This gives the protein CASSLEDREAFF. V is TRBV7-9 and J is TRBJ1-1; D is possibly TRBD1 (5 bases). CDR3 length equals 12 residues. Looked up from germline, CDR1 is SEHNR and CDR2 is FQNEAQ (reference sequence). Deletions cut 1 base from V and 8 bases from J, with 8 bases between.

This clone has just one count. The chain has TRBV5-1 and TRBJ2-3; 8 positions match TRBD2. In germline, CDR1 is SGHRS, CDR2 YFSETQ. The CDR3 spans 13 residues. V dropped 7 bases and J dropped 2; count of bases not matched to a gene: 3. CDR3 coding DNA: TGCGCCAGCTCGCGGGGGGCCACAGATACGCAGTATTTT. It yields the protein CASSRGATDTQYF.

The V gene is TRBV28, the J gene TRBJ2-7; 11 bases fit TRBD1. Germline CDR1 and CDR2: MDHEN and SYDVKM. The CDR3 is 15 residues long. Trimming took 6 bases from V and 4 from J; bases not matched to a gene: 8. The CDR3 protein is CASSPGTGGQYEQYF. The DNA of the CDR3 is TGTGCCAGCAGCCCCGGGACAGGGGGGCAGTACGAGCAGTACTTC.

The J gene is TRBJ1-1, the V gene TRBV14; the D is unclear. The V gene lost 3 bases and the J gene lost 6 bases, with 8 bases spanning the gap. CDR1 is SGHDN, CDR2 FVKESK, per germline. CDR3 size: 12 residues. The CDR3 nucleotides read TGTGCCAGCAGCCACTGGGGATCTGAAGCTTTCTTT. It encodes CASSHWGSEAFF.

To note about this clone: The same CDR3 is also encoded by other DNA sequences in this sample. This sequence joins TRBV18 and TRBJ2-1; tentative D call: TRBD2 (5 bases). CDR3 size: 15 residues. V lost 0 bases to trimming and J lost 0 bases, with 6 bases between them. From germline, CDR1 is KGHSH and CDR2 LQKENI. In nucleotides, the CDR3 is TGTGCCAGCTCACCACCGGGGAGCTCCTACAATGAGCAGTTCTTC. This gives the protein CASSPPGSSYNEQFF.

The V call is TRBV6-1, the J call TRBJ1-2, with a weak D call TRBD1 (6 bases). From germline, CDR1 is MNHNS and CDR2 SASEGT. The CDR3 spans 16 residues. Trimming took 0 bases from V and 8 from J, leaving 19 bases between them. The chain's CDR3 is CASSEAHRKTGSGYTF. The DNA for the CDR3 is TGTGCCAGCAGTGAAGCGCATAGGAAAACAGGGAGCGGCTACACCTTC.

The chain carries TRBV4-1 and TRBJ2-3; the match to TRBD2 covers 10 bases. This CDR3 has 18 amino acids. V was clipped by 4 bases and J by 7 bases; unmatched bases: 17. The germline V gene encodes CDR1 MGHRA and CDR2 YSYEKL. As DNA, the CDR3 is TGCGCCAGCAGCCCCCCCTTGGATAGCGGGAGGCCGTCGTATACGCAGTATTTT. This translates into CASSPPLDSGRPSYTQYF.

The rearrangement uses TRBV27 and TRBJ1-2; 10 bases agree with TRBD1. The CDR3 extends over 14 amino acids. Germline assignment: CDR1 MNHEY and CDR2 SMNVEV (reference sequence). The trim removed 2 bases at V and 6 bases at J, leaving 3 bases unmatched. In nucleotides, the CDR3 is TGTGCCAGCAGTTTAGGGGACAGGGGCCATGGCTACACCTTC. Translating gives CASSLGDRGHGYTF.

This chain connects TRBV28 to TRBJ2-6; D call uncertain. The V and J ends lost 4 bases and 3 bases respectively, with 25 bases between them. This CDR3 has 20 residues. Germline V gene sequence: CDR1 MDHEN, CDR2 SYDVKM. The CDR3 loop is CASSSLLRAPATFGANVLTF. DNA of the CDR3: TGTGCCAGCAGTTCTTTACTCCGGGCCCCGGCCACCTTTGGGGCCAACGTCCTGACTTTC.

The rearrangement joins TRBV7-8 to TRBJ2-2, with D perhaps matching TRBD2 (5 bases). The CDR3 is 14 amino acids. V gave up 0 bases and J gave up 7 bases, with 9 bases separating them. Germline lookup yields CDR1 SGHVS and CDR2 FQNEAQ. The CDR3 spells CASSLASAGGELFF. The CDR3 bases are TGTGCCAGCAGCTTAGCGTCGGCGGGCGGGGAGCTGTTTTTT.

In its sample, this clone was seen once. The genes are TRBV5-4 and TRBJ2-5; TRBD2 agrees at 12 bases. There are 17 residues in the CDR3. After removal of 0 bases from V and 1 base from J, the junction contained 4 bases not matched to a gene. The germline V gene has CDR1 SGHNT and CDR2 YYREEE (reference sequence). CDR3 nucleotides: TGTGCCAGCAGCTTGGGACTAGCGGGGGCCGCCCAAGAGACCCAGTACTTC. This translates into CASSLGLAGAAQETQYF.

The rearrangement links TRBV28 to TRBJ2-1; 7 bases fit TRBD2. CDR1 and CDR2 from the germline V gene are MDHEN and SYDVKM. Unmatched junction bases numbered 7, after V lost 5 bases and J lost 0 bases. This CDR3 contains 16 residues. CDR3 nucleotide sequence: TGTGCCAGCAGTCCGCCCTCTAGCGGCTCCTACAATGAGCAGTTCTTC. Translated, it gives CASSPPSSGSYNEQFF.

The rearrangement links TRBV19 to TRBJ2-5; unclear D gene. The germline V gene has CDR1 LNHDA and CDR2 SQIVND (reference sequence). Trimming shortened V by 6 bases and J by 3 bases, and 11 bases separated the two germline ends. This CDR3 region has 13 residues. CDR3 sequence reads: CASRERFKETQYF. CDR3 sequence (DNA): TGTGCCAGTAGGGAGCGTTTTAAAGAGACCCAGTACTTC.

This clone appeared a single time. The identical CDR3 is also encoded by other nucleotide sequences in the sample. The chain employs TRBV5-1 and TRBJ2-2; D ambiguous. The CDR3 contains 16 residues. Germline CDR1 and CDR2: SGHRS and YFSETQ. V lost 0 bases and J lost 0, with 9 bases in between. CDR3 protein: CASSLEGGANTGELFF. The CDR3 DNA reads TGCGCCAGCAGCTTGGAAGGTGGGGCGAACACCGGGGAGCTGTTTTTT.

This rearrangement joins TRBV5-1 to TRBJ2-7, with 13 bases identical to TRBD2. Germline-derived CDR1 and CDR2 are SGHRS and YFSETQ. After removal of 2 bases from V and 7 bases from J, the junction contained 9 bases not matched to a gene. This CDR3 region has 16 residues. The DNA for the CDR3 is TGCGCCAGCAGCTTAACGCCGGGACTAGCGGGAAATGAGCAGTACTTC. It is translated as CASSLTPGLAGNEQYF.